The present T cell receptor beta chain was sequenced within a study of blood T cells in healthy people across ages. General study results and limits: Among T cells, TCR beta diversity per million cells dropped roughly linearly as age rose. The unknown donor CMV status may have confounded expanded clonotype changes. Comparison with aged donors showed that long-lived donors had more naive CD4+ cells and higher diversity.

V shed 1 base and J 6 bases; nucleotides not matched to a gene: 4. Germline loops: CDR1 SGHKS, CDR2 YYEKEE (reference sequence). The CDR3 has 14 residues. With respect to this clonotype: No antigen is known for it.

PCR was performed a second time for roughly 7 to 11 cycles using a sample-barcoded 5' primer and a J-beta primer mix. From the 5' RACE reads, TCRdb called clonotypes with MiXCR, one entry per CDR3 protein. The data contain some 700,000 distinct CDR3 sequences, 22% of them singletons. The clonotype originates from a man between 65 and 85 years old in good health. The chain has TRBV5-5 and TRBJ2-3; 8 positions agree with TRBD2. The specimen was blood. DNA for the CDR3: TGTGCCAGCAGCTTGATAGCGGGGTATGATACGCAGTATTTT. Amino acid sequence: CASSLIAGYDTQYF.